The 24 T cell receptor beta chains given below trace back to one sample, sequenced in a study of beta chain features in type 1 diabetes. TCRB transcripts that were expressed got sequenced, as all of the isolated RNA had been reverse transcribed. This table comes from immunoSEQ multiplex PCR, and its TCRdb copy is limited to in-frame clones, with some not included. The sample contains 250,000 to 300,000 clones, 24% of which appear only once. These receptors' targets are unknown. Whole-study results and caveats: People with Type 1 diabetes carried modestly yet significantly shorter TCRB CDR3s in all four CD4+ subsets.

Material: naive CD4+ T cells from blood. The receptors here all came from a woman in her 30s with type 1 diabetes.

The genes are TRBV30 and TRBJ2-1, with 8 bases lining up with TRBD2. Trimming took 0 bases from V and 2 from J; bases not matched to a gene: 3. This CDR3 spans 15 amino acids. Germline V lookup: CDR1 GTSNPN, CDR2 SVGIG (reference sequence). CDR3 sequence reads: CAWSVVGGAYNEQFF. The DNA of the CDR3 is TGTGCCTGGAGTGTAGTCGGGGGGGCCTACAATGAGCAGTTCTTC.

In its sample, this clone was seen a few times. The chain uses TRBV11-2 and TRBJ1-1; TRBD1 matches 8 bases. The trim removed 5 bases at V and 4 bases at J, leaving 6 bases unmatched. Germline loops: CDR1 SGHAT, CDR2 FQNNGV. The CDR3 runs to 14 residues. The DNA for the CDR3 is TGTGCCAGCAGCGGACAGGGACGGATCACTGAAGCTTTCTTT. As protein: CASSGQGRITEAFF. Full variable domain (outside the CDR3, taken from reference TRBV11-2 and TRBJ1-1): EAGVAQSPRYKIIEKRQSVAFWCNPISGHATLYWYQQILGQGPKLLIQFQNNGVVDDSQLPKDRFSAERLKGVDSTLKIQPAKLEDSAVYLCASSGQGRITEAFFGQGTRLTVV.

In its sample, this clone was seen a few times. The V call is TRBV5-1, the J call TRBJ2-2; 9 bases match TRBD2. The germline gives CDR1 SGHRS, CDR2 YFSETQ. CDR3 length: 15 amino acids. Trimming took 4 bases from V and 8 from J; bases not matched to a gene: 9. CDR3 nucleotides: TGCGCCAGCAGCACGTCTAGCGGGAAAGGAGGGGAGCTGTTTTTT. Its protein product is CASSTSSGKGGELFF.

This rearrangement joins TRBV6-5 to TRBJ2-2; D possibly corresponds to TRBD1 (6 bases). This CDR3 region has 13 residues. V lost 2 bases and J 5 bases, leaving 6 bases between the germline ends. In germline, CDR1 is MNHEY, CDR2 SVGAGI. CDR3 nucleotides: TGTGCCAGCAGTTACAGGGGGACCGGGGAGCTGTTTTTT. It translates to CASSYRGTGELFF.

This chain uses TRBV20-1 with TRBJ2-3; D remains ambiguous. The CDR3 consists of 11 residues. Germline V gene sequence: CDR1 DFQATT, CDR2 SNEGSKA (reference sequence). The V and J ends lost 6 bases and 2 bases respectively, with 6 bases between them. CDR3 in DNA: TGCAGTGCCTATATCACAGATACGCAGTATTTT. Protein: CSAYITDTQYF.

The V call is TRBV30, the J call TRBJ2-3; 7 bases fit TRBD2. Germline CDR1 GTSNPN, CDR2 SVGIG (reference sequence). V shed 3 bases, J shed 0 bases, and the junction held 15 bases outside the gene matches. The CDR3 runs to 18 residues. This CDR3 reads CAWSEPFSGSASTDTQYF. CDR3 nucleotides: TGTGCCTGGAGCGAACCTTTTAGCGGGTCAGCTAGCACAGATACGCAGTATTTT.

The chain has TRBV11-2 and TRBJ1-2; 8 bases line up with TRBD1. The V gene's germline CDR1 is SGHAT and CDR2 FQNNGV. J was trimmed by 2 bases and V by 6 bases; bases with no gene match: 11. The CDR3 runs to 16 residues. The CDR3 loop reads CASSPPRTGWNYGYTF. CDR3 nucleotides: TGTGCCAGCAGTCCTCCCAGGACAGGGTGGAACTATGGCTACACCTTC.

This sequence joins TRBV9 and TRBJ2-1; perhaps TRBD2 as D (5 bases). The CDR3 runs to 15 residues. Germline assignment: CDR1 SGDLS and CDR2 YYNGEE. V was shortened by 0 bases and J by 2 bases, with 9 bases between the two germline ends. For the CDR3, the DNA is TGTGCCAGCAGCGTAGTGGCGACTACCTACAATGAGCAGTTCTTC. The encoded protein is CASSVVATTYNEQFF.

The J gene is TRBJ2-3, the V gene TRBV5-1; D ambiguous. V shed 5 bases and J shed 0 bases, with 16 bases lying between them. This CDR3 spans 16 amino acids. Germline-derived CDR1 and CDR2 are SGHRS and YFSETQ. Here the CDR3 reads CASSVPAGTSTDTQYF. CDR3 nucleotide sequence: TGCGCCAGCAGTGTCCCAGCAGGCACTAGCACAGATACGCAGTATTTT.

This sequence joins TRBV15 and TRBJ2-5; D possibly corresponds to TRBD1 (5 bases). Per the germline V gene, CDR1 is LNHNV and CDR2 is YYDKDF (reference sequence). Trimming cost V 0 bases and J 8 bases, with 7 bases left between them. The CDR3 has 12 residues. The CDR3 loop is CATSRDQGTQYF. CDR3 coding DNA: TGTGCCACCAGCAGAGATCAGGGAACCCAGTACTTC.

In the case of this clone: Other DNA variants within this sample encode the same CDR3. DNA for the CDR3: TGTGCCAGCAGCTTGGAAGCGGGAGGCACAGATACGCAGTATTTT. This encodes CASSLEAGGTDTQYF. The rearrangement uses TRBV5-4 and TRBJ2-3; 8 bases match TRBD2. The CDR3 is made up of 15 amino acids. The V gene's germline CDR1 is SGHNT and CDR2 YYREEE (reference sequence). After removal of 0 bases from V and 1 base from J, the junction contained 1 base not matched to a gene.

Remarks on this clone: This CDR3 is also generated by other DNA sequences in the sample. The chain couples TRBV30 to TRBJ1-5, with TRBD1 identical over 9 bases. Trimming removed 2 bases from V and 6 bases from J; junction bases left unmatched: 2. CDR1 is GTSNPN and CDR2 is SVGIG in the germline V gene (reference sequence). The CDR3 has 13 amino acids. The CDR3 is CAWSRQGGQPQHF. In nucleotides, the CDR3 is TGTGCCTGGAGTAGACAGGGGGGTCAGCCCCAGCATTTT.

The CDR3 nucleotides read TGTGCCAGCAGTCGGGACAGGAACTCTGGGGCCAACGTCCTGACTTTC. It encodes CASSRDRNSGANVLTF. This sequence joins TRBV25-1 and TRBJ2-6; 8 bases align to TRBD1. With V trimmed by 5 bases and J by 0 bases, 3 bases remained unmatched. This CDR3 is built from 16 residues. Germline values: CDR1 MGHDK, CDR2 SYGVNS. Full variable domain (missing parts from reference TRBV25-1 and TRBJ2-6): EADIYQTPRYLVIGTGKKITLECSQTMGHDKMYWYQQDPGMELHLIHYSYGVNSTEKGDLSSESTVSRIRTEHFPLTLESARPSHTSQYLCASSRDRNSGANVLTFGAGSRLTVL.

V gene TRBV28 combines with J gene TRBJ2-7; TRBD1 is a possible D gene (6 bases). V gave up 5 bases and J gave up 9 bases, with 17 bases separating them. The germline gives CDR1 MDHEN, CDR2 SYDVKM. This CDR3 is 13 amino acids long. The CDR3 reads CASSLPDSIGQYF. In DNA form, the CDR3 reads TGTGCCAGCAGTCTCCCGGACAGCATAGGGCAGTACTTC.

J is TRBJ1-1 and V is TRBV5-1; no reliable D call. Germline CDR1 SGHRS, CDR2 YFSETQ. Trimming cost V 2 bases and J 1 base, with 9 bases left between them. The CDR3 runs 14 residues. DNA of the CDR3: TGCGCCAGCAGCTTCCCGGGATCGAACACTGAAGCTTTCTTT. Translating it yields CASSFPGSNTEAFF.

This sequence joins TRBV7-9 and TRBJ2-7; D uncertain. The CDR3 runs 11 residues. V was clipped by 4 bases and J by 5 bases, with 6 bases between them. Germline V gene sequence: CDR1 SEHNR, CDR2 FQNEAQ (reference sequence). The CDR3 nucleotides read TGTGCCAGCAGCTCATCGGACGAGCAGTACTTC. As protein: CASSSSDEQYF. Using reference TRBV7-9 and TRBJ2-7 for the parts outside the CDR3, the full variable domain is DTGVSQNPRHKITKRGQNVTFRCDPISEHNRLYWYRQTLGQGPEFLTYFQNEAQLEKSRLLSDRFSAERPKGSFSTLEIQRTEQGDSAMYLCASSSSDEQYFGPGTRLTVT.

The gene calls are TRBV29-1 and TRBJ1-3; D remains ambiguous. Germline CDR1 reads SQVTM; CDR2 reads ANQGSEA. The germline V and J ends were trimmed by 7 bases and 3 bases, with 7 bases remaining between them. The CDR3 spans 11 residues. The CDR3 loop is CSANSGNTIYF. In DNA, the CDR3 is TGCAGCGCCAACAGTGGAAACACCATATATTTT.

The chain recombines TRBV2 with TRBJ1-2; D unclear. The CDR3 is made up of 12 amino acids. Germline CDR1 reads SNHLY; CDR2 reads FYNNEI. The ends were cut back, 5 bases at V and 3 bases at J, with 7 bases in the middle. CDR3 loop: CASSSTDYGYTF. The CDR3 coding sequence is TGTGCCAGCAGTTCCACGGACTATGGCTACACCTTC.

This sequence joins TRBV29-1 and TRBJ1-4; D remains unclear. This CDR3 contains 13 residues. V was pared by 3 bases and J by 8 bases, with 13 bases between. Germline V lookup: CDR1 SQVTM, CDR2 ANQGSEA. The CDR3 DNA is TGCAGCGTTGAGTCTAACACCAGGGAAAAACTGTTTTTT. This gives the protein CSVESNTREKLFF. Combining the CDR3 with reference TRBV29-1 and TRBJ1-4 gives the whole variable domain SAVISQKPSRDICQRGTSLTIQCQVDSQVTMMFWYRQQPGQSLTLIATANQGSEATYESGFVIDKFPISRPNLTFSTLTVSNMSPEDSSIYLCSVESNTREKLFFGSGTQLSVL.

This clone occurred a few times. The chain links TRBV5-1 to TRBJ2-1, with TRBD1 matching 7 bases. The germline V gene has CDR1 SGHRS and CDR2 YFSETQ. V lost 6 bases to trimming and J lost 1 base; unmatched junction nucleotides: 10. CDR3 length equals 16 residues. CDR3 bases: TGCGCCAGCACCGCCGAGAACAGGGGTTCCTACAATGAGCAGTTCTTC. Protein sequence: CASTAENRGSYNEQFF.

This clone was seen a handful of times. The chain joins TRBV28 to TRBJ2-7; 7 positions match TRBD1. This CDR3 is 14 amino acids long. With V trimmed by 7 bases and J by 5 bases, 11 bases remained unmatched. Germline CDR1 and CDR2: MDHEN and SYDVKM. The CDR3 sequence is CASNLPTGNDEQYF. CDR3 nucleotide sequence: TGTGCCAGCAACCTCCCGACAGGGAACGACGAGCAGTACTTC. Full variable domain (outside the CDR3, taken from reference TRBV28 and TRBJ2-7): DVKVTQSSRYLVKRTGEKVFLECVQDMDHENMFWYRQDPGLGLRLIYFSYDVKMKEKGDIPEGYSVSREKKERFSLILESASTNQTSMYLCASNLPTGNDEQYFGPGTRLTVT.

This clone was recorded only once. This CDR3 reads CASSPGTGSYEQYF. In DNA form, the CDR3 reads TGTGCCAGCAGCCCGGGGACAGGATCCTACGAGCAGTACTTC. This chain links TRBV7-6 with TRBJ2-7; TRBD1 aligns across 8 bases. CDR1 and CDR2 (germline): SGHVS, FNYEAQ. The junction had 4 bases not matched to a gene; V was cut back by 5 bases and J by 1 base. The length of the CDR3 is 14 residues.

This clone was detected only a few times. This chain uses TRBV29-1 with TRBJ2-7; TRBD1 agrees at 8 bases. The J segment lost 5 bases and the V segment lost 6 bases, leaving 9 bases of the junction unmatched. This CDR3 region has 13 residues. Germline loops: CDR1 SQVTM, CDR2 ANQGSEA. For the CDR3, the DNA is TGCAGCGTCGCCTTACCAGGGGGCCACGAGCAGTACTTC. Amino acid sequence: CSVALPGGHEQYF.

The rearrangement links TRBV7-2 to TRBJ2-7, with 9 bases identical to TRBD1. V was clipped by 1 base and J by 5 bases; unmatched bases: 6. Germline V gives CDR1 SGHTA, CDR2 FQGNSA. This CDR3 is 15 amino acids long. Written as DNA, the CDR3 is TGTGCCAGCAGCTTAGTCGGGACAGGGACCGACGAGCAGTACTTC. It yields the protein CASSLVGTGTDEQYF.